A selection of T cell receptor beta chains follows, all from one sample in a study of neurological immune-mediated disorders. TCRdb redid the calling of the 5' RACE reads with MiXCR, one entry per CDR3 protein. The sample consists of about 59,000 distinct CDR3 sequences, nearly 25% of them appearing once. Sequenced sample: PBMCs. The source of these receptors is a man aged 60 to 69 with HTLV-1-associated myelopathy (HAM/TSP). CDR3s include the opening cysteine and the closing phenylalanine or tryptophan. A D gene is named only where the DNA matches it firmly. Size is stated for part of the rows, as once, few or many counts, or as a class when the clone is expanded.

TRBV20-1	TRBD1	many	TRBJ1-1	CSARTGGTEAFF	TGCAGTGCTAGAACAGGGGGCACTGAAGCTTTCTTT
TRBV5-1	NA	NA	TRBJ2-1	CASSPGGSPLAEQFF	TGCGCCAGCAGCCCTGGTGGGTCACCCTTGGCGGAGCAGTTCTTC
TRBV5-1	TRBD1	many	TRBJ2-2	CASSFQGANTGELFF	TGCGCCAGCAGCTTCCAGGGGGCGAACACCGGGGAGCTGTTTTTT
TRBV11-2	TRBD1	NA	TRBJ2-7	CASSLGGQALRVQYF	TGTGCCAGCAGCTTGGGTGGACAGGCTCTACGAGTGCAGTACTTC
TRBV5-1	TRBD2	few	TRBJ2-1	CASSLGNIAGGPPDEQFF	TGCGCCAGCAGCTTGGGTAATATAGCGGGAGGCCCCCCAGATGAGCAGTTCTTC
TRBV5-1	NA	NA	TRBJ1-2	CASSFDVNYGYTF	TGCGCCAGCAGCTTCGACGTTAACTATGGCTACACCTTC
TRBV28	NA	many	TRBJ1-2	CASSQTGNYGYTF	TGTGCCAGCAGCCAGACAGGCAACTATGGCTACACCTTC
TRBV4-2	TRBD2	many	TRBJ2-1	CASSQERESSYNEQFF	TGTGCCAGCAGCCAGGAGCGGGAGAGCTCCTACAATGAGCAGTTCTTC
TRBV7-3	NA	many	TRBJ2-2	CASSITGELFF	TGTGCCAGCAGCATCACCGGGGAGCTGTTTTTT
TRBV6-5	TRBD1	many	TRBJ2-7	CASSYWGQGLYEQYF	TGTGCCAGCAGTTACTGGGGACAGGGCCTCTACGAGCAGTACTTC
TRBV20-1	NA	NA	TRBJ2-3	CSAGGPLTTDTQYF	TGCAGTGCTGGGGGACCTCTTACCACAGATACGCAGTATTTT
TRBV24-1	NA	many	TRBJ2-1	CATSFDGYNEQFF	TGTGCCACCAGCTTCGACGGATACAATGAGCAGTTCTTC
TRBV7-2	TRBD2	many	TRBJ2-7	CASSRGQASGSYEQYF	TGTGCCAGCAGCCGTGGTCAGGCTAGCGGGAGTTACGAGCAGTACTTC
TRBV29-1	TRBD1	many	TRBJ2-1	CSVSIMDRANEQFF	TGCAGCGTTTCCATCATGGACAGGGCCAATGAGCAGTTCTTC
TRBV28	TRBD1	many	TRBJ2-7	CASSSMDRASYEQYF	TGTGCCAGCAGTTCGATGGACAGGGCGTCCTACGAGCAGTACTTC
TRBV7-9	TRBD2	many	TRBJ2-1	CASSLPLGLAGLDEQFF	TGTGCCAGCAGCTTACCCCTGGGACTAGCGGGACTCGATGAGCAGTTCTTC
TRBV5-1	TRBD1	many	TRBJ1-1	CASSRTGDTEAFF	TGCGCCAGCAGCCGGACAGGGGACACTGAAGCTTTCTTT
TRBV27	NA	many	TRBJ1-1	CASSPSLNTEAFF	TGTGCCAGCAGTCCAAGTTTGAACACTGAAGCTTTCTTT
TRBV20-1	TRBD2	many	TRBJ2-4	CSARVAGVGSKNIQYF	TGCAGTGCTAGAGTAGCGGGAGTTGGGTCCAAAAACATTCAGTACTTC
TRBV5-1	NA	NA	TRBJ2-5	CASRFSETQYF	TGCGCCAGCAGGTTTTCGGAGACCCAGTACTTC
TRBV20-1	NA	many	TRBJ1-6	CSARLRQGRSPLHF	TGCAGTGCTAGGCTTCGGCAGGGAAGGTCACCCCTCCACTTT
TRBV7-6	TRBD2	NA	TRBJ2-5	CASSQSSGRADLETQYF	TGTGCCAGCAGCCAATCTAGCGGGAGGGCCGATTTGGAGACCCAGTACTTC
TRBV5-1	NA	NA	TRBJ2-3	CASSFGEWTDTQYF	TGCGCCAGCAGCTTCGGGGAATGGACAGATACGCAGTATTTT
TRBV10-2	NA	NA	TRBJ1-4	CASMGETPNEKLFF	TGCGCCAGTATGGGGGAAACCCCTAATGAAAAACTGTTTTTT
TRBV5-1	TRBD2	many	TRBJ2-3	CASSLPSGREDTQYF	TGCGCCAGCAGCCTCCCTAGCGGGAGGGAAGATACGCAGTATTTT
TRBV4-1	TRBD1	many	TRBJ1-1	CASSQGQGNTEAFF	TGCGCCAGCAGCCAAGGACAGGGGAACACTGAAGCTTTCTTT
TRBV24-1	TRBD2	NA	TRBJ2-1	CATSSTAGLAEQFF	TGTGCCACCAGTTCCACCGCGGGACTAGCGGAGCAGTTCTTC
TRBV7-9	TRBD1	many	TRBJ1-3	CASSPGTGGSGNTIYF	TGTGCCAGCAGCCCAGGGACAGGCGGCTCTGGAAACACCATATATTTT
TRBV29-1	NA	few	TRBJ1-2	CSVGASTYGYTF	TGCAGCGTTGGGGCTTCGACCTATGGCTACACCTTC